This TCR beta chain is from a study of technical replicates of blood from four donors (TCRdb year 2017). Receptor amplification or capture employed the immunoSEQ multiplex PCR assay. TCRdb obtained this table from immuneACCESS and retained in-frame rearrangements with V and J assigned. These tables miss some clones; where compared with another copy, unresolved V genes account for less than half of the shortfall, and the remainder is unexplained. The sample contains 50,000 to 65,000 clones, about 92% of them found a single time. About 4.5% of the sample belongs to the ten largest clones. V drops 4 bases and J drops 0 bases, leaving 15 bases in between. The CDR3 runs 17 amino acids, cysteine and phenylalanine included. Left in the record is the CDR3 DNA by itself, 51 bases read in frame from the first base. CDR1 is given as WNHNN and CDR2 as SYGVQD, both from the germline V gene (reference sequence).

On this clone itself: The clone's antigen remains unknown. No base qualities exist here, and no much larger clone lies one base off it.

The receptor was isolated from a human donor in good health. Some clones in this sample may be carry-over from other donors' samples. The chain uses TRBV10-1 and TRBJ2-2; the D gene lacks a confident call. What was sequenced was PBMCs. DNA sequence: TGCGCCAGCAGTGCCCCCTGGGCTAACGCGAACACCGGGGAGCTGTTTTTT. Its protein product is CASSAPWANANTGELFF.